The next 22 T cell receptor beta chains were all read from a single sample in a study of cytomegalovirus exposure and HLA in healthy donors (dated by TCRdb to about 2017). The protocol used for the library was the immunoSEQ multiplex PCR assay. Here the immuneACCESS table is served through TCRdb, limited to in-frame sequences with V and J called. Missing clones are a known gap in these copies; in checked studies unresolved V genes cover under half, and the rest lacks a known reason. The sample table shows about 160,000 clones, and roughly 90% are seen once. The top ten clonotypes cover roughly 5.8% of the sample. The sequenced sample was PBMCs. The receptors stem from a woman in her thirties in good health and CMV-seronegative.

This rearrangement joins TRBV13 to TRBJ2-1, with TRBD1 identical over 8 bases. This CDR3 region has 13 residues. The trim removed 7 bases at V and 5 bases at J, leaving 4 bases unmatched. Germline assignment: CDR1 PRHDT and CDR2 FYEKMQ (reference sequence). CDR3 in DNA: TGTGCCAGCAACTCACAGGGGGACAATGAGCAGTTCTTC. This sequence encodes CASNSQGDNEQFF.

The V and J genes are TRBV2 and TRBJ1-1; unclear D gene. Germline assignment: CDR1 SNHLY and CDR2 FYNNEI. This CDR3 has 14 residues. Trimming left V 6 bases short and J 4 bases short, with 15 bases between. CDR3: CASSRFSGSTEAFF. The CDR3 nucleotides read TGTGCCAGCAGCCGCTTTTCGGGGAGCACTGAAGCTTTCTTT. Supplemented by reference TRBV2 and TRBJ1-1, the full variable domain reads EPEVTQTPSHQVTQMGQEVILRCVPISNHLYFYWYRQILGQKVEFLVSFYNNEISEKSEIFDDQFSVERPDGSNFTLKIRSTKLEDSAMYFCASSRFSGSTEAFFGQGTRLTVV.

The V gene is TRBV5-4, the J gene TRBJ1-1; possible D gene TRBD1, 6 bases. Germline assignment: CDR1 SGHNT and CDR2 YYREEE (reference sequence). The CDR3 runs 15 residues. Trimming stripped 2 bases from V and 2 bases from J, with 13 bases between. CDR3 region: CASSFPQGLNTEAFF. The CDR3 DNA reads TGTGCCAGCAGCTTCCCACAGGGCTTAAACACTGAAGCTTTCTTT.

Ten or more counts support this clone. CDR3 protein: CAWGQASRGGTIYF. DNA of the CDR3: TGTGCCTGGGGACAGGCCTCGCGTGGCGGGACCATATATTTT. The chain employs TRBV30 and TRBJ1-3, with 7 bases that match TRBD1. V trimming: 5 bases; J trimming: 10 bases; junction bases outside the gene matches: 14. The germline V gene has CDR1 GTSNPN and CDR2 SVGIG (reference sequence). The CDR3 has 14 amino acids.

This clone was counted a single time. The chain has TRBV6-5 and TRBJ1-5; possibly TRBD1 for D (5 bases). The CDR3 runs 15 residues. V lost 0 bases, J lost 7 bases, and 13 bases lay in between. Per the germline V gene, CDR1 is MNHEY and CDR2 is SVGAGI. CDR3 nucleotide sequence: TGTGCCAGCAGTTACTCGTCTCAGGGACGCCAGCCCCAGCATTTT. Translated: CASSYSSQGRQPQHF.

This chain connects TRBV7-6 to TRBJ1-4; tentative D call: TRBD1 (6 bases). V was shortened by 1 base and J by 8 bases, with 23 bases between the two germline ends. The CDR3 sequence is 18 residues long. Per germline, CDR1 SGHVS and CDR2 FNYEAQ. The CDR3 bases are TGTGCCAGCAGCTTAGACAAGAGAGTACCCTCTCAGGGGGAAAAACTGTTTTTT. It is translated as CASSLDKRVPSQGEKLFF.

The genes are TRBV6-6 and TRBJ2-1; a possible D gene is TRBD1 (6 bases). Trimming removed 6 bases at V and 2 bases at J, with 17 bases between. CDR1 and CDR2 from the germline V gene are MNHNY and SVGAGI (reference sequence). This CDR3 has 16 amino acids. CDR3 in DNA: TGTGCCAGCAGACCCCAGACAGGAACTACCTACAATGAGCAGTTCTTC. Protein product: CASRPQTGTTYNEQFF.

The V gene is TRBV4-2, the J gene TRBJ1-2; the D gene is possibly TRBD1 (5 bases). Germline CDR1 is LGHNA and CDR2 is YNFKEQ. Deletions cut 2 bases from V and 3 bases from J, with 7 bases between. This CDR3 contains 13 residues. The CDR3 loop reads CASSQLQDYGYTF. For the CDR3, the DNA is TGTGCCAGCAGCCAACTACAGGACTATGGCTACACCTTC.

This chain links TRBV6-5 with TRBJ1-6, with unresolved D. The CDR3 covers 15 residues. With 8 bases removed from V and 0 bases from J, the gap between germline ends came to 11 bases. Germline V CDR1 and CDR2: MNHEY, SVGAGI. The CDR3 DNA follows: TGTGCCAGCTCCATGCAAGGCTCCTATAATTCACCCCTCCACTTT. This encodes CASSMQGSYNSPLHF.

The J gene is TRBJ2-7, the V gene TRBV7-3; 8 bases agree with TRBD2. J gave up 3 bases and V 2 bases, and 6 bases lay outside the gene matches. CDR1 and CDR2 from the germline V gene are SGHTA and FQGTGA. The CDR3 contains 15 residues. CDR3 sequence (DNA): TGTGCCAGCAGCTTAGCGGGGGGCCCCCACTACGAGCAGTACTTC. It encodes CASSLAGGPHYEQYF.

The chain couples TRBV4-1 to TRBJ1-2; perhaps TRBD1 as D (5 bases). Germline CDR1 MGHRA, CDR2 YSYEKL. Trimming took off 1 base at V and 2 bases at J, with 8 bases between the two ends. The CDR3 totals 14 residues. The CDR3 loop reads CASSQVGRNYGYTF. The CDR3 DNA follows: TGCGCCAGCAGCCAAGTGGGGCGGAACTATGGCTACACCTTC.

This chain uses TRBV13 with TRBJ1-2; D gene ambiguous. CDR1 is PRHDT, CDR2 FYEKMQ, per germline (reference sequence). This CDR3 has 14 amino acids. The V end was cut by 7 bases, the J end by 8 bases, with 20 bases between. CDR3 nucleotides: TGTGCCAGCACCATAACCAGACCTCCCAGGGGCTACACCTTC. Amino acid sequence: CASTITRPPRGYTF.

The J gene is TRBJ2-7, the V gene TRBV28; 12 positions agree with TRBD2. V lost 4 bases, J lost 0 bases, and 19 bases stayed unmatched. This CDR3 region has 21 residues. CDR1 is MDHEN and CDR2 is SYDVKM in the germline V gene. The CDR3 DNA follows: TGTGCCAGCAGTTCCCCGTCCGGAGTTTGGACTAGCGGGAAGACCTCCTACGAGCAGTACTTC. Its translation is CASSSPSGVWTSGKTSYEQYF.

The CDR3 DNA reads as TGTGCCAGCAGTGAGGATGGATACCAGCCCCAGCATTTT. Amino acid sequence: CASSEDGYQPQHF. The gene calls are TRBV6-1 and TRBJ1-5; D call uncertain. Germline CDR1 and CDR2: MNHNS and SASEGT. The V gene lost 3 bases and the J gene lost 7 bases, with 10 bases spanning the gap. The CDR3 consists of 13 residues.

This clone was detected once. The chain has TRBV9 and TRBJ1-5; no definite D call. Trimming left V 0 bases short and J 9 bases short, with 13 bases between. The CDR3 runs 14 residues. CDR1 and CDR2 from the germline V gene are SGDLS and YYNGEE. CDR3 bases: TGTGCCAGCAGCGTAGCCGGGGTAGAGGGGCCCCAGCATTTT. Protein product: CASSVAGVEGPQHF. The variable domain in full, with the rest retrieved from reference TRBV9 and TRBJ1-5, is DSGVTQTPKHLITATGQRVTLRCSPRSGDLSVYWYQQSLDQGLQFLIQYYNGEERAKGNILERFSAQQFPDLHSELNLSSLELGDSALYFCASSVAGVEGPQHFGDGTRLSIL.

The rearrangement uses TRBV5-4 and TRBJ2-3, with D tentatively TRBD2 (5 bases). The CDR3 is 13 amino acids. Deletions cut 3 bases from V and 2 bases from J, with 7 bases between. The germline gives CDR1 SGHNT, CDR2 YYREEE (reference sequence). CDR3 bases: TGTGCCAGCAGCTCGACTAACACAGATACGCAGTATTTT. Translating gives CASSSTNTDTQYF. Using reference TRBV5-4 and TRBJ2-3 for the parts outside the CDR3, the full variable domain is ETGVTQSPTHLIKTRGQQVTLRCSSQSGHNTVSWYQQALGQGPQFIFQYYREEENGRGNFPPRFSGLQFPNYSSELNVNALELDDSALYLCASSSTNTDTQYFGPGTRLTVL.

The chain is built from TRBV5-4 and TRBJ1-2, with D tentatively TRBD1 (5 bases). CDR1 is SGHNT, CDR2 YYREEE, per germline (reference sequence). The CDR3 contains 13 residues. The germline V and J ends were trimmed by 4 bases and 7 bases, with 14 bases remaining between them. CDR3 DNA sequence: TGTGCCAGCAGCGTTGACAGTTACTCTGGCTACACCTTC. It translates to CASSVDSYSGYTF.

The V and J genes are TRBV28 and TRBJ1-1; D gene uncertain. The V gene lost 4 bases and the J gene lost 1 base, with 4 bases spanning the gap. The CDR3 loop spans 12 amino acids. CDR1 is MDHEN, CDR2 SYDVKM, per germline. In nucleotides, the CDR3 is TGTGCCAGCAGTTGGTGGAACACTGAAGCTTTCTTT. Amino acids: CASSWWNTEAFF.

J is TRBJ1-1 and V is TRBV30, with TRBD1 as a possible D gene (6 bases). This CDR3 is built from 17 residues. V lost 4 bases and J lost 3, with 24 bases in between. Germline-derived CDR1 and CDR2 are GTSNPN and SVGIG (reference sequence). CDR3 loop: CAWIKGGSLIPDTEAFF. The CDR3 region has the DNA TGTGCCTGGATCAAGGGGGGTAGTCTGATTCCGGACACTGAAGCTTTCTTT.

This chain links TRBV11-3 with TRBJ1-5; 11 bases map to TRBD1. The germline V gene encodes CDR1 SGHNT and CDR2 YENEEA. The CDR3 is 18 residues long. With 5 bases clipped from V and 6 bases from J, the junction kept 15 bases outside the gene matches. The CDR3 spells CASSPIQPGQGVTQPQHF. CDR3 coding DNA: TGTGCCAGCAGCCCTATTCAACCGGGACAGGGGGTTACTCAGCCCCAGCATTTT.

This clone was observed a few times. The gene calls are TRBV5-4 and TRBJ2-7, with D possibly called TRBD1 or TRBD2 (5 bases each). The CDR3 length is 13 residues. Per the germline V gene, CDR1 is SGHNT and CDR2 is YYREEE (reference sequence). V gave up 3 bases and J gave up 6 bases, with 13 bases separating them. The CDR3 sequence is CASSSRDGLEQYF. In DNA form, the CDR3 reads TGTGCCAGCAGCTCCAGGGACGGCCTCGAGCAGTACTTC.

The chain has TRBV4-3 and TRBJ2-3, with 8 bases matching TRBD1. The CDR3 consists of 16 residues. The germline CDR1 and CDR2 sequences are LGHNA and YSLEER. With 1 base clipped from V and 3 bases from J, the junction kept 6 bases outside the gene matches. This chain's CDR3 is CASSQVFQGATDTQYF. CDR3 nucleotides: TGCGCCAGCAGCCAAGTTTTCCAGGGGGCGACAGATACGCAGTATTTT.